Following are 8 T cell receptor beta chains from one sample sequenced in a study of PD-1 blockade in classical Hodgkin lymphoma (dated by TCRdb to the early 2020s). Read against the paper, the sample's time point label means: cycle 2 day 1 (C2D1) of nivolumab. Relapse after autologous stem cell transplantation had occurred in all trial patients, and cohorts A, B and C were distinguished by prior brentuximab vedotin exposure. Receptor libraries were prepared by the immunoSEQ multiplex PCR assay. TCRdb provides this immuneACCESS table in a form limited to in-frame rearrangements. Some clones are lacking; in checked studies, under half of them reflect an unresolved V gene, and why the rest are absent is not known. Across this sample there are around 45,000 clones, with around 72% seen only once. Approximately 2.9% of the sample lies in the top ten. Source: peripheral blood mononuclear cells (PBMCs), taken before the second cycle of nivolumab. The receptors derive from a human donor with classical Hodgkin lymphoma.

The chain combines TRBV6-5 with TRBJ2-7; perhaps TRBD2 as D (6 bases). Between the trimmed V and J ends, which lost 5 bases and 0 bases, there was a span of 11 bases. CDR1 is MNHEY and CDR2 is SVGAGI in the germline V gene. The CDR3 has 14 residues. The CDR3 DNA reads TGTGCCAGCAGTCCTCGGGGGAGCTCCTACGAGCAGTACTTC. It codes for CASSPRGSSYEQYF.

The chain joins TRBV7-2 to TRBJ2-1; D ambiguous. The germline CDR1 and CDR2 sequences are SGHTA and FQGNSA. V gave up 5 bases and J gave up 10 bases, with 9 bases separating them. The CDR3 has 11 amino acids. CDR3 sequence reads: CASSPSVEQFF. Here the CDR3 DNA reads TGTGCCAGCAGCCCCAGCGTGGAGCAGTTCTTC.

In its sample, this clone was seen a few times. Other DNA sequences in the sample encode the same CDR3. The gene calls are TRBV7-6 and TRBJ2-7; possible D gene TRBD2, 7 bases. V lost 3 bases, J lost 6 bases, and 12 bases lay in between. Germline V CDR1 and CDR2: SGHVS, FNYEAQ. This CDR3 contains 13 residues. The CDR3, as DNA: TGTGCCAGCAGCTTGGGGGGGCAAGGCGAGCAGTACTTC. Translation: CASSLGGQGEQYF.

V usage is TRBV30 and J usage is TRBJ2-2; TRBD2 matches 8 bases. Germline V gene data show CDR1 as GTSNPN and CDR2 as SVGIG (reference sequence). The CDR3 contains 15 residues. The V and J ends lost 1 base and 9 bases, in that order; junction bases with no gene match: 10. The CDR3 nucleotides are TGTGCCTGGAGTGACGGGGGCACGGGAGGGCGGGAGCTGTTTTTT. This sequence encodes CAWSDGGTGGRELFF.

The chain joins TRBV27 to TRBJ2-3; D is possibly TRBD2 (7 bases). The CDR3 is made up of 16 amino acids. Germline V CDR1 and CDR2: MNHEY, SMNVEV (reference sequence). The V and J ends lost 5 bases and 6 bases respectively, with 21 bases between them. The CDR3 DNA is TGTGCCAGCAGTACTGGGGGGGCCTTCTCAAGGGATACGCAGTATTTT. Translating gives CASSTGGAFSRDTQYF.

V gene TRBV18 combines with J gene TRBJ1-4; tentative D call: TRBD1 (5 bases). This CDR3 has 14 amino acids. V dropped 6 bases and J dropped 8 bases, with 16 bases sitting between them. Germline CDR1 reads KGHSH; CDR2 reads LQKENI. CDR3 sequence (DNA): TGTGCCAGCTCCCGGGGGGTTACGAGCGAAAAACTGTTTTTT. The encoded protein is CASSRGVTSEKLFF.

By share of the sample, this clone is medium-sized (0.01 to 0.1%). The genes are TRBV29-1 and TRBJ2-7; D is undetermined. The CDR3 is 15 amino acids. The germline CDR1 and CDR2 sequences are SQVTM and ANQGSEA. Trimming took 1 base from V and 0 from J, leaving 13 bases between them. The CDR3 DNA reads as TGCAGCGTTGAAGTGCCCCGGGCAGCCTCCTACGAGCAGTACTTC. This codes for CSVEVPRAASYEQYF.

The chain employs TRBV6-5 and TRBJ1-2; D is uncertain. The CDR3 runs 13 residues. The germline V gene encodes CDR1 MNHEY and CDR2 SVGAGI. The ends were cut back, 2 bases at V and 2 bases at J, with 6 bases in the middle. The CDR3 is CASSYGVNYGYTF. The CDR3 DNA follows: TGTGCCAGCAGTTACGGAGTAAACTATGGCTACACCTTC.